The 18 T cell receptor beta chains presented below share a single source sample, sequenced in a study of blood T cell repertoires in COVID-19. Sequencing was performed with immunoSEQ multiplex PCR; in TCRdb, only in-frame clones are kept and a portion is missing. The repertoire holds more than 200,000 clones, more than 75% seen once, with 1.5% to 2% in the top ten. Sequenced material: PBMCs or T cells enriched from blood (not recorded which). All receptors come from a woman aged 45-59 years who had recovered from COVID-19.

This rearrangement joins TRBV5-4 to TRBJ2-7; 9 nucleotides line up with TRBD2. Germline CDR1 reads SGHNT; CDR2 reads YYREEE (reference sequence). The CDR3 has 14 amino acids. V was clipped by 4 bases and J by 4 bases; unmatched bases: 6. CDR3 loop: CASSGASGGYEQYF. Written as DNA, the CDR3 is TGTGCCAGCAGCGGGGCCAGCGGGGGGTACGAGCAGTACTTC.

The chain uses TRBV3-1 (or the pseudogene TRBV3-2) and TRBJ1-4; D gene uncertain. This CDR3 comprises 14 residues. Looked up from germline, CDR1 is LGHDT and CDR2 is YNNKEL (reference sequence). The V end was cut by 7 bases, the J end by 6 bases, with 15 bases between. CDR3 in DNA: TGTGCCAGCACGTCGGGGTATAGGGATGAAAAACTGTTTTTT. As protein: CASTSGYRDEKLFF.

This chain uses TRBV18 with TRBJ2-1; TRBD1 matches at 9 bases. Per germline, CDR1 KGHSH and CDR2 LQKENI. V trimming: 3 bases; J trimming: 15 bases; junction bases outside the gene matches: 9. This CDR3 comprises 13 residues. Written as DNA, the CDR3 is TGTGCCAGCTCACCGTCCCGGGACAGGGACCCGTTCTTC. Translated, it gives CASSPSRDRDPFF. Filled out from reference TRBV18 and TRBJ2-1, the complete variable domain reads NAGVMQNPRHLVRRRGQEARLRCSPMKGHSHVYWYRQLPEEGLKFMVYLQKENIIDESGMPKERFSAEFPKEGPSILRIQQVVRGDSAAYFCASSPSRDRDPFFGPGTRLTVL.

V gene TRBV2 combines with J gene TRBJ2-7, with a weak D call TRBD2 (6 bases). Per germline, CDR1 SNHLY and CDR2 FYNNEI. The CDR3 is made up of 15 amino acids. The V and J ends lost 5 bases and 5 bases respectively, with 19 bases between them. The CDR3 nucleotides are TGTGCCAGCAGTCTAGAGCGGGTAGGCCTGAACGAGCAGTACTTC. Protein product: CASSLERVGLNEQYF.

This clone came up a few times. The chain employs TRBV9 and TRBJ1-3; the D gene is possibly TRBD1 (5 bases). The CDR3 runs 17 residues. V was trimmed by 0 bases and J by 0 bases, leaving 13 bases between them. CDR1 is SGDLS, CDR2 YYNGEE, per germline. The CDR3 loop is CASSVGATATSGNTIYF. Written as DNA, the CDR3 is TGTGCCAGCAGCGTAGGGGCGACAGCAACCTCTGGAAACACCATATATTTT.

The V and J genes are TRBV7-9 and TRBJ2-3; no clear D. In germline, CDR1 is SEHNR, CDR2 FQNEAQ (reference sequence). This CDR3 is built from 14 residues. V dropped 1 base and J dropped 0 bases, with 5 bases sitting between them. DNA of the CDR3: TGTGCCAGCAGCTTAGGGGCTAGCACAGATACGCAGTATTTT. Amino acid sequence: CASSLGASTDTQYF.

The V call is TRBV9, the J call TRBJ2-2, with 12 bases identical to TRBD2. The V gene's germline CDR1 is SGDLS and CDR2 YYNGEE. This CDR3 has 17 amino acids. Germline trimming cut 3 bases from V and 3 bases from J; bases unmatched to any gene: 6. The CDR3 nucleotides read TGTGCCAGCAGCGCCGGACTAGCGGGATGGGACACCGGGGAGCTGTTTTTT. Translation gives CASSAGLAGWDTGELFF.

The chain joins TRBV19 to TRBJ1-2; 8 bases are shared with TRBD1. J gave up 6 bases and V 2 bases, and 5 bases lay outside the gene matches. This CDR3 is 14 amino acids long. Germline CDR1 and CDR2: LNHDA and SQIVND (reference sequence). CDR3 sequence reads: CASSIPRTGNGYTF. The CDR3 nucleotides read TGTGCCAGTAGTATACCAAGGACAGGGAATGGCTACACCTTC.

This clone was recorded once. This chain joins TRBV2 and TRBJ2-2; possible D gene TRBD2, 6 bases. The CDR3 extends over 14 amino acids. The V end lost 6 bases, the J end lost 2 bases, and 10 bases lay between the germline ends. CDR1 is SNHLY, CDR2 FYNNEI, per germline. Here the CDR3 reads CASSRTTNTGELFF. DNA for the CDR3: TGTGCCAGCAGCCGGACTACCAACACCGGGGAGCTGTTTTTT.

For this clone: The germline gene is not matched at one end of the junction; a read error may be the cause. This chain joins TRBV7-7 and TRBJ2-2; D is uncertain. The CDR3 runs to 16 residues. From germline, CDR1 is SSHAT and CDR2 FNYEAQ (reference sequence). CDR3 in amino acids: CASSPLGVSNTGELFF. The CDR3 DNA sequence: TGTGCTAGCAGCCCGCTCGGAGTGTCGAACACCGGGGAGCTGTTTTTT.

This clone appeared a single time. This chain links TRBV12-3 or TRBV12-4 with TRBJ2-1, with D possibly matching TRBD1 (5 bases). V was cut by 4 bases and J by 1 base, with 5 bases left in between. This CDR3 comprises 13 residues. CDR3 amino acids: CASSSGSYNEQFF. Written as DNA, the CDR3 is TGTGCCAGCAGTTCAGGGTCCTACAATGAGCAGTTCTTC.

This chain connects TRBV2 to TRBJ1-2, with a weak D call TRBD1 (6 bases). V lost 2 bases to trimming and J lost 4 bases, with 14 bases between them. Germline CDR1 is SNHLY and CDR2 is FYNNEI. The CDR3 spans 15 residues. This CDR3 reads CASSETGLGAYGYTF. CDR3 in DNA: TGTGCCAGCAGTGAAACAGGACTGGGGGCCTATGGCTACACCTTC. Filled out from reference TRBV2 and TRBJ1-2, the complete variable domain reads EPEVTQTPSHQVTQMGQEVILRCVPISNHLYFYWYRQILGQKVEFLVSFYNNEISEKSEIFDDQFSVERPDGSNFTLKIRSTKLEDSAMYFCASSETGLGAYGYTFGSGTRLTVV.

J is TRBJ1-3 and V is TRBV4-3; the D is unclear. The CDR3 runs 15 residues. The V gene's germline CDR1 is LGHNA and CDR2 YSLEER. V gave up 0 bases and J gave up 8 bases, with 14 bases separating them. The DNA of the CDR3 is TGCGCCAGCAGCCAAGATTGGGTGGGAGTAGACACCATATATTTT. It codes for CASSQDWVGVDTIYF.

The V and J genes are TRBV28 and TRBJ2-7; 9 nucleotides align to TRBD1. With V trimmed by 8 bases and J by 8 bases, 7 bases remained unmatched. Germline assignment: CDR1 MDHEN and CDR2 SYDVKM. The CDR3 covers 12 residues. CDR3 DNA sequence: TGTGCCAGCTCCGGGACAGGGCACCAGCAGTACTTC. Protein sequence: CASSGTGHQQYF.

This clone appeared a few times. The chain is built from TRBV28 and TRBJ1-4; TRBD1 matches at 11 bases. The CDR3 runs 17 residues. Trimming at V came to 2 bases and at J to 1 base, leaving 3 bases not matched to a gene. Germline V CDR1 and CDR2: MDHEN, SYDVKM. The CDR3 nucleotides are TGTGCCAGCAGTTTAAGGGACAGGGGGTTAACTAATGAAAAACTGTTTTTT. Translated: CASSLRDRGLTNEKLFF.

J is TRBJ1-1 and V is TRBV5-1; D is ambiguous. The germline gives CDR1 SGHRS, CDR2 YFSETQ. Trimming pared 1 base from V and 6 bases from J, leaving 10 bases between. The CDR3 has 13 amino acids. CDR3 bases: TGCGCCAGCAGCTTGTACACGGGTCCTGAAGCTTTCTTT. Encoded protein: CASSLYTGPEAFF.

The chain combines TRBV19 with TRBJ2-7; TRBD1 aligns across 8 bases. Germline values: CDR1 LNHDA, CDR2 SQIVND (reference sequence). The CDR3 extends over 14 amino acids. J lost 2 bases, V lost 4 bases, and 4 bases had no gene match. CDR3 coding DNA: TGTGCCAGTAGTACAAGGACAGGGCCCTACGAGCAGTACTTC. Amino acids: CASSTRTGPYEQYF.

The chain joins TRBV30 to TRBJ1-5, with D tentatively TRBD1 (5 bases). The germline V gene has CDR1 GTSNPN and CDR2 SVGIG (reference sequence). Between the trimmed V and J ends, which lost 2 bases and 2 bases, there was a span of 13 bases. The CDR3 extends over 15 amino acids. The CDR3 loop is CAWSHHTGGNQPQHF. The CDR3 bases are TGTGCCTGGAGTCATCATACAGGCGGCAATCAGCCCCAGCATTTT.